This TCR beta chain was identified during a study of cytomegalovirus exposure and HLA in healthy donors. Study in general: Early on, a data release was issued that held approximately 78 million unique TCRs from HLA-typed donors.

13 Jbeta primers and 60 Vbeta primers were used for the PCR. Measured with immunoSEQ multiplex PCR; TCRdb has only the in-frame clones, and not every one. This table holds 170,000 or so clones, around 86% found once. V lost 6 bases and J 5 bases, leaving 13 bases between the germline ends. The length of the CDR3 is 13 residues. Germline-derived CDR1 and CDR2 are MNHNS and SASEGT. Material: PBMCs. V gene TRBV6-1 combines with J gene TRBJ1-1; D possibly corresponds to TRBD1 (6 bases). This receptor was identified in a man aged 50 or older in good health and CMV-seronegative. CDR3 DNA: TGTGCCAGCAGCCCAAATCAGGGGACTGAAGCTTTCTTT. Amino acids: CASSPNQGTEAFF.